This T cell receptor beta chain was captured in a study of blood T cell repertoires in COVID-19. Deletions cut 5 bases from V and 4 bases from J, with 9 bases between. This CDR3 is built from 12 residues. Germline V CDR1 and CDR2: MNHEY, SVGAGI. This table comes from immunoSEQ multiplex PCR, and its TCRdb copy is limited to in-frame clones, with some not included. This repertoire shows 95,000 to 100,000 clones, more than 65% found once; its top ten account for about a sixth. Sequences were obtained from peripheral blood. The clonotype originates from a woman of 80 years or more with active or convalescent COVID-19. The chain joins TRBV6-5 to TRBJ2-7, with D maybe TRBD1 (6 bases). CDR3 sequence (DNA): TGTGCCAGCAGTCAGGGGCTGTACGAGCAGTACTTC. The encoded protein is CASSQGLYEQYF.